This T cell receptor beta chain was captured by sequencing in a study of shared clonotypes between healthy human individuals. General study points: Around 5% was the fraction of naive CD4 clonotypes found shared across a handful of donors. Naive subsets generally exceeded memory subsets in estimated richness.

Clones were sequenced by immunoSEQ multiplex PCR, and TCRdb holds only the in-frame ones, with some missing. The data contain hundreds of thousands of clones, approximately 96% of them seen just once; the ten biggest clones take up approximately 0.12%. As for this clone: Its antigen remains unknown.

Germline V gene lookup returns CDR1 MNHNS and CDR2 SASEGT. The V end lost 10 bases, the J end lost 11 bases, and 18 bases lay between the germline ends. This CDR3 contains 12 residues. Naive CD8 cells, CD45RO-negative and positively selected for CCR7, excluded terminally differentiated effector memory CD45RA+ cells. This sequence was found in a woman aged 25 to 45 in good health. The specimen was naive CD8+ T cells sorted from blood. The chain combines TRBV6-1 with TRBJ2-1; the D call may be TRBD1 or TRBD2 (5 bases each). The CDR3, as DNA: TGTGCCACGAGGGGTCCGGAGGTGAAGCAGTTCTTC. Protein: CATRGPEVKQFF.